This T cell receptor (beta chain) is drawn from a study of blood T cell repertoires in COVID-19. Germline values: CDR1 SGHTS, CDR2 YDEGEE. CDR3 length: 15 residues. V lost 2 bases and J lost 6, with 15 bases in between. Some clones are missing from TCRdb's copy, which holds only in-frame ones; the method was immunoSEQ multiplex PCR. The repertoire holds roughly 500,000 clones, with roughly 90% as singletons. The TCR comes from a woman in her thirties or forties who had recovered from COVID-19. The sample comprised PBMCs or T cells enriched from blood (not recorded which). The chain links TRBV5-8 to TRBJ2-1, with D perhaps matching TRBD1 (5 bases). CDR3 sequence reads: CASSLGQGQGNEQFF. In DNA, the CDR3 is TGTGCCAGCAGCTTAGGCCAGGGCCAGGGCAATGAGCAGTTCTTC.